This is a list of T cell receptor beta chains from one sample in a study of blood T cell repertoires in COVID-19. Sequencing used immunoSEQ multiplex PCR; TCRdb keeps in-frame clones, though not all of them. The sample has over 70,000 clones; just under 80% are singletons. The source material was peripheral blood. The receptor set was obtained from a man aged 65 to 85 with COVID-19, enrolled during active disease. The CDR3 runs from the conserved cysteine through the conserved F or W. The order of the fields is V gene, J gene, clone size, D gene, CDR3 DNA, CDR3 protein. The D gene is left open where the match is weak. The size field is filled for only some rows; it gives once, few, many or a size class.

v_gene: TRBV4-1
j_gene: TRBJ2-7
abundance: once
d_gene: -
CDR3nt: TGCGCCAGCAGCCAAGACTTAGCAGGGTCCTACGAGCAGTACTTC
CDR3aa: CASSQDLAGSYEQYF

v_gene: TRBV7-2
j_gene: TRBJ1-2
abundance: -
d_gene: -
CDR3nt: TGTGCCAGCAGCCCTCAGGGGAGCCGTTTTGGCTACACCTTC
CDR3aa: CASSPQGSRFGYTF

v_gene: TRBV28
j_gene: TRBJ1-2
abundance: -
d_gene: TRBD1
CDR3nt: TGTGCCAGCAGTACGACAGGGGGCGGTGGCTACACCTTC
CDR3aa: CASSTTGGGGYTF

v_gene: TRBV9
j_gene: TRBJ2-5
abundance: -
d_gene: TRBD2
CDR3nt: TGTGCCAGCAGCGGCTGGGGAACTAGCGAAAAAGAGACCCAGTACTTC
CDR3aa: CASSGWGTSEKETQYF

v_gene: TRBV6-2/TRBV6-3
j_gene: TRBJ2-1
abundance: -
d_gene: TRBD2
CDR3nt: TGTGCCAGCAGTTACTTGGCTAGCGGGAAGTATGAGCAGTTCTTC
CDR3aa: CASSYLASGKYEQFF

v_gene: TRBV7-2
j_gene: TRBJ1-1
abundance: -
d_gene: -
CDR3nt: TGTGCCAGCACCTCAGGCACTTATAACACTGAAGCTTTCTTT
CDR3aa: CASTSGTYNTEAFF

v_gene: TRBV28
j_gene: TRBJ2-7
abundance: few
d_gene: TRBD1
CDR3nt: TGTGCCAGCAGGGGACAGGTTGGGCAGTACTTC
CDR3aa: CASRGQVGQYF

v_gene: TRBV4-3
j_gene: TRBJ1-5
abundance: -
d_gene: -
CDR3nt: TGCGCCAGCAGCCAAGACCCTACGAGAGGACAGCTCAATCAGCCCCAGCATTTT
CDR3aa: CASSQDPTRGQLNQPQHF

v_gene: TRBV12-5
j_gene: TRBJ2-3
abundance: -
d_gene: -
CDR3nt: TGTGCTAGTGGTTTGTCCGGCGGTGGGGGGGCCACAGATACGCAGTATTTT
CDR3aa: CASGLSGGGGATDTQYF

v_gene: TRBV20-1
j_gene: TRBJ2-1
abundance: -
d_gene: -
CDR3nt: TGCAGTGCGACAATAGCGGACGAGCAGTTCTTC
CDR3aa: CSATIADEQFF

v_gene: TRBV27
j_gene: TRBJ2-2
abundance: -
d_gene: -
CDR3nt: TGTGCCAGCAGTTCGCAGGGCGGGCTGTTTTTT
CDR3aa: CASSSQGGLFF

v_gene: TRBV19
j_gene: TRBJ2-7
abundance: -
d_gene: TRBD2
CDR3nt: TGTGCCAGTAGTGCGGGACTAGCGGGCTACGAGCAGTACTTC
CDR3aa: CASSAGLAGYEQYF

v_gene: TRBV5-1
j_gene: TRBJ1-2
abundance: -
d_gene: -
CDR3nt: TGCGCCAGCAGCTTGGGGAGTAGATGGGTCGGAGGCTACACCTTC
CDR3aa: CASSLGSRWVGGYTF

v_gene: TRBV11-2
j_gene: TRBJ1-6
abundance: few
d_gene: -
CDR3nt: TGTGCCAGCAGCCCTGTCGGGTTTTCACCCCTCCACTTT
CDR3aa: CASSPVGFSPLHF

v_gene: TRBV5-1
j_gene: TRBJ1-1
abundance: few
d_gene: -
CDR3nt: TGCGCCAGCAGCACAGCACAGGGTAGGACTGAAGCTTTCTTT
CDR3aa: CASSTAQGRTEAFF

v_gene: TRBV11-3
j_gene: TRBJ2-7
abundance: once
d_gene: TRBD2
CDR3nt: TGTGCCAGCAGCGAAGGACTAGGCGGCGAGCAGTACTTC
CDR3aa: CASSEGLGGEQYF

v_gene: TRBV9
j_gene: TRBJ2-1
abundance: few
d_gene: -
CDR3nt: TGTGCCAGCAGCGTAGGGCCAATCCCCCCAAACAATGAGCAGTTCTTC
CDR3aa: CASSVGPIPPNNEQFF

v_gene: TRBV24-1
j_gene: TRBJ2-1
abundance: -
d_gene: -
CDR3nt: TGTGCCACCAGTGATTTAGGGCGGGATTACAATGAGCAGTTCTTC
CDR3aa: CATSDLGRDYNEQFF

v_gene: TRBV19
j_gene: TRBJ1-6
abundance: -
d_gene: -
CDR3nt: TGTGCCAGTAAAGTCGGGGGGAACTATAATTCACCCCTCCACTTT
CDR3aa: CASKVGGNYNSPLHF

v_gene: TRBV18
j_gene: TRBJ2-1
abundance: -
d_gene: TRBD1
CDR3nt: TGTGCCAGCTCACCCCCGACAGGGGGGACGGCCCTTGGGCAGTTCTTC
CDR3aa: CASSPPTGGTALGQFF

v_gene: TRBV6-5
j_gene: TRBJ1-6
abundance: -
d_gene: TRBD1
CDR3nt: TGTGCCAGCAGTTACGGGGGACAGCAGGTCCTCCACTTT
CDR3aa: CASSYGGQQVLHF

v_gene: TRBV30
j_gene: TRBJ2-3
abundance: -
d_gene: -
CDR3nt: TGTGCCTGGAGTATAGGGGATGGGAGCACAGATACGCAGTATTTT
CDR3aa: CAWSIGDGSTDTQYF